These 3 T cell receptor beta chains came from one sample sequenced in a study of cytomegalovirus exposure and HLA in healthy donors. With 60 Vbeta and 13 Jbeta primers, the PCR was carried out. Libraries were prepared by immunoSEQ multiplex PCR; TCRdb keeps only in-frame clonotypes and omits some of them. The sample carries about 130,000 clones, approximately 85% recorded once. The material sequenced was PBMCs. The receptors stem from a boy between 10 and 17 years old in good health and CMV-seronegative.

This sequence joins TRBV7-2 and TRBJ2-2; D is possibly TRBD1 (6 bases). This CDR3 is built from 15 residues. The V and J ends lost 0 bases and 6 bases respectively, with 11 bases between them. The germline CDR1 and CDR2 sequences are SGHTA and FQGNSA. CDR3 nucleotides: TGTGCCAGCAGCTTAGCACAAGGGGGTGCCGGGGAGCTGTTTTTT. It is translated as CASSLAQGGAGELFF.

J is TRBJ2-7 and V is TRBV19; D might be TRBD2 (5 bases). CDR3 length: 13 amino acids. Germline CDR1 reads LNHDA; CDR2 reads SQIVND (reference sequence). Between the trimmed V and J ends, which lost 3 bases and 5 bases, there was a span of 11 bases. The CDR3 sequence is CASSIRGSHEQYF. In nucleotides, the CDR3 is TGTGCCAGTAGTATTCGAGGGAGCCACGAGCAGTACTTC. The full variable domain, completed using reference TRBV19 and TRBJ2-7, is DGGITQSPKYLFRKEGQNVTLSCEQNLNHDAMYWYRQDPGQGLRLIYYSQIVNDFQKGDIAEGYSVSREKKESFPLTVTSAQKNPTAFYLCASSIRGSHEQYFGPGTRLTVT.

This chain joins TRBV7-2 and TRBJ2-3; D remains ambiguous. Germline loops: CDR1 SGHTA, CDR2 FQGNSA. The V end lost 5 bases, the J end lost 4 bases, and 7 bases lay between the germline ends. This CDR3 has 12 residues. The CDR3: CASSRYSDTQYF. In DNA form, the CDR3 reads TGTGCCAGCAGCCGCTATTCAGATACGCAGTATTTT.